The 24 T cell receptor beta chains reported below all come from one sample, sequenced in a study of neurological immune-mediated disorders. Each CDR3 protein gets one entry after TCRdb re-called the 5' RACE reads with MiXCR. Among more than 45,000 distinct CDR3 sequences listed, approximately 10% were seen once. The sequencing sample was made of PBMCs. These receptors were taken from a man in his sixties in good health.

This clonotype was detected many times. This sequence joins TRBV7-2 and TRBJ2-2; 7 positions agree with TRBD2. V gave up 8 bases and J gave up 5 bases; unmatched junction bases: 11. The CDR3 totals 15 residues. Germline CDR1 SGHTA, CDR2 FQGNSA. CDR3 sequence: CASRGSLSPTGELFF. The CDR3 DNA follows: TGTGCCAGCCGCGGGAGCCTCAGTCCAACCGGGGAGCTGTTTTTT.

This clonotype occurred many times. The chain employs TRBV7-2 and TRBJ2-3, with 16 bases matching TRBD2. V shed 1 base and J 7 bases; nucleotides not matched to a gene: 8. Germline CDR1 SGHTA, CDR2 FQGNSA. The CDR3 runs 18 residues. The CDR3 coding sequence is TGTGCCAGCAGCTTAGAGGGGACTAGCGGGGGGGCTACGAATACGCAGTATTTT. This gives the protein CASSLEGTSGGATNTQYF.

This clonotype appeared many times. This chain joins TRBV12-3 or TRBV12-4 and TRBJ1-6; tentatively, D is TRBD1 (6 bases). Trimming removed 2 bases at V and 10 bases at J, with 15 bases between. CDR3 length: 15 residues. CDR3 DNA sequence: TGTGCCAGCAGTTTATTTGGGGGCCAACGGTCACCCCTCCACTTT. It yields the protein CASSLFGGQRSPLHF.

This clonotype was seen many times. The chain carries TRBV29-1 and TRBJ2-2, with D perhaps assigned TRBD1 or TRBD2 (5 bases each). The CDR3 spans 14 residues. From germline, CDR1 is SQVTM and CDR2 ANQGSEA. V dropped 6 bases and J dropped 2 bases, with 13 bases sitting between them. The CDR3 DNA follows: TGCAGCGTCGCCTCCGGGACCAACACCGGGGAGCTGTTTTTT. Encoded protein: CSVASGTNTGELFF.

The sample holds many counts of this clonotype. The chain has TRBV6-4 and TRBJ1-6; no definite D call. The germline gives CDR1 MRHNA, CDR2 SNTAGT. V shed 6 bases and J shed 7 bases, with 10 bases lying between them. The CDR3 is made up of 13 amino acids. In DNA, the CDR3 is TGTGCCAGCAGGCGGGAGGGAAATTCACCCCTCCACTTT. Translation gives CASRREGNSPLHF.

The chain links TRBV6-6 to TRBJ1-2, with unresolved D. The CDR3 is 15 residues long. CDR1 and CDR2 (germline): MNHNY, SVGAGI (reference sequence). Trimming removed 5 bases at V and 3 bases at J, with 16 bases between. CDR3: CASSLSGGLDYGYTF. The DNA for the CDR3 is TGTGCCAGCAGTCTCTCCGGCGGGCTGGACTATGGCTACACCTTC.

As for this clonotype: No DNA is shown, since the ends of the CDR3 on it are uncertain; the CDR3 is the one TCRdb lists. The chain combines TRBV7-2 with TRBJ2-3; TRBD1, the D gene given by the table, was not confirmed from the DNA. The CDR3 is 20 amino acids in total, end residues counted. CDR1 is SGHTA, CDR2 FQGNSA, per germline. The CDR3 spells CASSFYICSAPRDPTDTQYF.

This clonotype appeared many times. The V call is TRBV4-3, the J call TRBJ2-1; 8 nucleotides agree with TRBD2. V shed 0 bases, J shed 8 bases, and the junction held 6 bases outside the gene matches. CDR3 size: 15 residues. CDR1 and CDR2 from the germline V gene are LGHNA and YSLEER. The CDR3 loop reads CASSQDSGGGDEQFF. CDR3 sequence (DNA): TGCGCCAGCAGCCAAGACAGCGGGGGAGGCGATGAGCAGTTCTTC.

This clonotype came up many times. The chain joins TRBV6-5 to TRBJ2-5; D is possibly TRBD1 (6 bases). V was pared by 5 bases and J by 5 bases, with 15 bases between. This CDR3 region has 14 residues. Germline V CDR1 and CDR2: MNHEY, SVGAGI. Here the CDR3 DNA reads TGTGCCAGCAGTCCAAATACAGGGTGCGAGACCCAGTACTTC. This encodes CASSPNTGCETQYF.

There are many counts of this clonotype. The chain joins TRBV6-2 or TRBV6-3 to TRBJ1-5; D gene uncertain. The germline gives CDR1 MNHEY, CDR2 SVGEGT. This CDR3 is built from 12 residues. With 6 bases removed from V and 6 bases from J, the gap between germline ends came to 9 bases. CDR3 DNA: TGTGCCAGCAGAGACCTCGGTCAGCCCCAGCATTTT. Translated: CASRDLGQPQHF.

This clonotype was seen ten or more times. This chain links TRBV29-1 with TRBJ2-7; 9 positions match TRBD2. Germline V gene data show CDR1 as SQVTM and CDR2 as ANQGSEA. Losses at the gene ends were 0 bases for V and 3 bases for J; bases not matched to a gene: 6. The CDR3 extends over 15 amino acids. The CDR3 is CSVEELAGSGYEQYF. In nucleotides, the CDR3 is TGCAGCGTTGAAGAGCTAGCGGGGAGTGGCTACGAGCAGTACTTC.

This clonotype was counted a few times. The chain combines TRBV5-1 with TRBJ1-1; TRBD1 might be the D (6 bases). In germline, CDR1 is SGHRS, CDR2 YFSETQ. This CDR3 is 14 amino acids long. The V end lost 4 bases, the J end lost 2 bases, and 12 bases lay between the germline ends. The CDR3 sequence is CASSPTGDNTEAFF. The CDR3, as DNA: TGCGCCAGCAGCCCGACAGGAGATAACACTGAAGCTTTCTTT.

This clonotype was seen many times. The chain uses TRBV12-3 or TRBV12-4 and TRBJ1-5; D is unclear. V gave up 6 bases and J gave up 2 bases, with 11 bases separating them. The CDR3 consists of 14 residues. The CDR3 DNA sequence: TGTGCCAGCAGGAACACGGTGGGCAATCAGCCCCAGCATTTT. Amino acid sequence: CASRNTVGNQPQHF.

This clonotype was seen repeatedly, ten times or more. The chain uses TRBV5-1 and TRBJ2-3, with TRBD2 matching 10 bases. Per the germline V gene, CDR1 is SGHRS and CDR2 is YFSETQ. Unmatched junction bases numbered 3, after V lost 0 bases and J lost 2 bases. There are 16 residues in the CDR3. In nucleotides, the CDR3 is TGCGCCAGCAGCTTGGCACTAGCGGGGCACACAGATACGCAGTATTTT. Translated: CASSLALAGHTDTQYF.

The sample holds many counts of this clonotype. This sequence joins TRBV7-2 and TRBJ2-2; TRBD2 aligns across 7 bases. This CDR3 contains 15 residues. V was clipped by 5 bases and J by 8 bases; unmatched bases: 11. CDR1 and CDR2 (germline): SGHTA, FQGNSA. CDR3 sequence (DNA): TGTGCCAGCAGCCGCGGGACTACCCCACCGGGGGAGCTGTTTTTT. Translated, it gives CASSRGTTPPGELFF.

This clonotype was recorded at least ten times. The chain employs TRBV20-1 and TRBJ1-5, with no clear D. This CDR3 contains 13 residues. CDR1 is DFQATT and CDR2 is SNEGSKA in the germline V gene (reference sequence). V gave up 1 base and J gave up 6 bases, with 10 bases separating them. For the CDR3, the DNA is TGCAGTGCTAGAGTTGGGGTGGGTCAGCCCCAGCATTTT. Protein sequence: CSARVGVGQPQHF.

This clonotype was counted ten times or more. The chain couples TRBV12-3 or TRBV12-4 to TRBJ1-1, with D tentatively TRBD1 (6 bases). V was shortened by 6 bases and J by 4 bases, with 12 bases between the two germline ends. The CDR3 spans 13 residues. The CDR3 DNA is TGTGCCAGCAGCCCCGCAGGGGTCACTGAAGCTTTCTTT. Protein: CASSPAGVTEAFF.

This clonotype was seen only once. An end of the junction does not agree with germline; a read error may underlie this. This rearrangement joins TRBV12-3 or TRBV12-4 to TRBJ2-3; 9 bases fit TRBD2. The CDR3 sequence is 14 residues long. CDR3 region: CASSFGTSLDTQYF. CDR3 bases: TGTGCCAGCAGTTTCGGGACTAGCTTAGATACACAGTATTTT.

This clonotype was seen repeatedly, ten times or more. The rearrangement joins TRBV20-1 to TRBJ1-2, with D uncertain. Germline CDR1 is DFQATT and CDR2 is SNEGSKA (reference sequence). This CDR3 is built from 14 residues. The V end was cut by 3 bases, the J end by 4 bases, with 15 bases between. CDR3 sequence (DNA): TGCAGTGCTAGCGGAACTTCCGACTTCTATGGCTACACCTTC. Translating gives CSASGTSDFYGYTF.

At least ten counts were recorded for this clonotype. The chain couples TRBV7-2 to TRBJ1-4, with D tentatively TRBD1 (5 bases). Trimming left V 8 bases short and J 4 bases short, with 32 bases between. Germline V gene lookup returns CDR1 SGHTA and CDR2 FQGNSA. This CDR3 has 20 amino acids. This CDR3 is CASSLGGEGTNLGVNEKLFF. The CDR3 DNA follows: TGTGCCAGCTCCCTGGGGGGAGAGGGAACGAATCTGGGCGTTAATGAAAAACTGTTTTTT.

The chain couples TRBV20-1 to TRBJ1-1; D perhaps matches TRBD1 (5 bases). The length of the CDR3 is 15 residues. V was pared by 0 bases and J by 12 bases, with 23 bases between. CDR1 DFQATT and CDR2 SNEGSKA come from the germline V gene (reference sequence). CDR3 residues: CSARDLKTAHIGTFF. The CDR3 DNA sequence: TGCAGTGCTAGAGATCTTAAGACAGCCCACATTGGAACTTTCTTT.

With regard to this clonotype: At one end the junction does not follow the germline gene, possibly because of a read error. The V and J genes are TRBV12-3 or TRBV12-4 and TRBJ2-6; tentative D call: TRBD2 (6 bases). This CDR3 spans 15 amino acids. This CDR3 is CASRLTGAWAKVLTF. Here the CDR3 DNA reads TGTGCCAGCAGATTAACGGGAGCTTGGGCCAAAGTCCTGACTTTC.

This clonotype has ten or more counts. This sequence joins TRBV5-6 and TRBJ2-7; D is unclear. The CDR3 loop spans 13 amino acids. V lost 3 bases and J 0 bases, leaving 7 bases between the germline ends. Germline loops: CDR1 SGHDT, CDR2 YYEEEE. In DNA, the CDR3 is TGTGCCAGCAGCTCTAGGAGCTCCTACGAGCAGTACTTC. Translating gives CASSSRSSYEQYF.

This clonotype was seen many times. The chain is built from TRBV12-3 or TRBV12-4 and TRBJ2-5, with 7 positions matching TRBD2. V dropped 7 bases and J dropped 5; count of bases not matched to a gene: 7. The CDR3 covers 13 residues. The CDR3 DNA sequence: TGTGCCAGCACCCTCGGGGGGTTGGAGACCCAGTACTTC. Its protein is CASTLGGLETQYF.